This TCR beta chain derives from a study of CD8 T cells in ankylosing spondylitis. The study, taken as a whole, reports: Seemingly distinctive of ankylosing spondylitis blood was a TCR beta motif formed by eight highly homologous variants. Clones linked to disease, bearing a CD8+ phenotype, were relatively rare in peripheral blood. Some motif variants had been reported before (in reactive arthritis synovial fluid and blood).

For TCR beta, libraries came from quantitative 5'-RACE with molecular barcodes. MiXCR, run by TCRdb on the 5' RACE reads, gives a single entry per CDR3 protein. The sample has about 500,000 distinct CDR3 sequences; over 9.5% are singletons. This clonotype was seen a few times. The antigen is unknown. Germline V lookup: CDR1 DFQATT, CDR2 SNEGSKA (reference sequence). This CDR3 region has 12 residues. This clonotype was sampled from a male donor with ankylosing spondylitis. This chain uses TRBV20-1 with TRBJ1-2; 8 bases match TRBD1. The sequenced sample consisted of blood, either unsorted or a sorted T cell fraction (not recorded which). CDR3 nucleotides: TGCATGCTCGCCACAGGGGGACGTGGCTACACCTTC. Its translation: CMLATGGRGYTF.